This T cell receptor (beta chain) was identified in a study of blood T cell repertoires in COVID-19. Study information: Acute and convalescent COVID-19 specimens originated in the United States, Italy and Spain.

As originally analysed: How many nucleated cells were present was estimated from reference gene primer amplification. The protocol was immunoSEQ multiplex PCR, while the TCRdb copy is restricted to in-frame clones and leaves out a portion. V and J calls and clone size come straight from that table; D and trimming were deduced from the DNA. The sample has fewer than 250,000 clones; 83% are singletons. In this sample, this clone turned up once. From germline, CDR1 is LNHDA and CDR2 SQIVND (reference sequence). Trimming pared 7 bases from V and 7 bases from J, leaving 20 bases between. The CDR3 is made up of 15 amino acids.

This TCR came from a middle-aged woman with active or convalescent COVID-19. Sequencing was carried out using peripheral blood. This chain uses TRBV19 with TRBJ1-5; TRBD1 is a possible D gene (6 bases). CDR3 in DNA: TGTGCCAGTACCCCGGGGGAGGGGGTCGGGCAGCCCCAGCATTTT. Its protein is CASTPGEGVGQPQHF.